The next 23 T cell receptor beta chains were all read from a single sample in a study of shared clonotypes between healthy human individuals. Measured with immunoSEQ multiplex PCR; TCRdb has only the in-frame clones, and not every one. The sample lists about 800,000 clones, about 96% occurring once. CD8 cells classed as naive were CD45RO-negative and positively selected for CCR7, excluding terminally differentiated effector memory CD45RA+ cells. Sequencing was done on a sample of naive CD8+ T cells sorted from blood. The receptors were gathered from a man aged 25-45 years in good health.

The V and J genes are TRBV5-4 and TRBJ2-7; a possible D gene is TRBD2 (5 bases). The CDR3 is made up of 14 amino acids. Trimming cost V 5 bases and J 1 base, with 13 bases left between them. From germline, CDR1 is SGHNT and CDR2 YYREEE (reference sequence). The CDR3 sequence: CASRLWGASYEQYF. The CDR3 region has the DNA TGTGCCAGCAGACTGTGGGGAGCGTCCTACGAGCAGTACTTC. Full variable domain (rest looked up from reference TRBV5-4 and TRBJ2-7): ETGVTQSPTHLIKTRGQQVTLRCSSQSGHNTVSWYQQALGQGPQFIFQYYREEENGRGNFPPRFSGLQFPNYSSELNVNALELDDSALYLCASRLWGASYEQYFGPGTRLTVT.

The chain employs TRBV28 and TRBJ2-7, with TRBD2 matching 7 bases. V shed 3 bases, J shed 3 bases, and the junction held 8 bases outside the gene matches. The CDR3 contains 15 residues. Germline loops: CDR1 MDHEN, CDR2 SYDVKM. The CDR3 sequence: CASSLGGLEDYEQYF. The CDR3 DNA reads TGTGCCAGCAGTTTGGGCGGACTAGAAGACTACGAGCAGTACTTC.

The V and J genes are TRBV28 and TRBJ2-7; the D gene is possibly TRBD1 (6 bases). The CDR3 runs to 15 residues. Trimming cost V 5 bases and J 1 base, with 15 bases left between them. The germline V gene has CDR1 MDHEN and CDR2 SYDVKM. CDR3 bases: TGTGCCAGCAGTCCAGCTTACAGGGAATCCTACGAGCAGTACTTC. Its translation: CASSPAYRESYEQYF. Full variable domain (outside the CDR3, taken from reference TRBV28 and TRBJ2-7): DVKVTQSSRYLVKRTGEKVFLECVQDMDHENMFWYRQDPGLGLRLIYFSYDVKMKEKGDIPEGYSVSREKKERFSLILESASTNQTSMYLCASSPAYRESYEQYFGPGTRLTVT.

This clone appeared a single time. J is TRBJ2-7 and V is TRBV10-3; TRBD2 matches 12 bases. Germline V CDR1 and CDR2: ENHRY, SYGVKD. V lost 0 bases to trimming and J lost 7 bases; unmatched junction nucleotides: 4. There are 15 residues in the CDR3. CDR3 sequence (DNA): TGTGCCATCAGTGAGTCTCTAGCGGGAGGGTGGGAGCAGTACTTC. Residues: CAISESLAGGWEQYF.

This chain links TRBV9 with TRBJ1-1; the D is unclear. Trimming took off 0 bases at V and 4 bases at J, with 7 bases between the two ends. The CDR3 is 13 amino acids. The germline CDR1 and CDR2 sequences are SGDLS and YYNGEE. CDR3 sequence (DNA): TGTGCCAGCAGCGTAGGAAGGACCACTGAAGCTTTCTTT. Translated, it gives CASSVGRTTEAFF.

The CDR3, as DNA: TGTGCCATCCCCTCCGGGACAGACTTTTATGGCTACACCTTC. This codes for CAIPSGTDFYGYTF. The chain links TRBV10-3 to TRBJ1-2, with 7 bases lining up with TRBD1. Germline V CDR1 and CDR2: ENHRY, SYGVKD. CDR3 size: 14 residues. V dropped 8 bases and J dropped 5; count of bases not matched to a gene: 11.

The V call is TRBV29-1, the J call TRBJ2-7; D gene ambiguous. V was cut by 0 bases and J by 7 bases, with 7 bases left in between. This CDR3 comprises 11 residues. Germline CDR1 reads SQVTM; CDR2 reads ANQGSEA. This chain's CDR3 is CSVEDDLEQYF. The CDR3, as DNA: TGCAGCGTTGAAGATGACTTAGAGCAGTACTTC.

The gene calls are TRBV4-1 and TRBJ1-2; D remains unclear. This CDR3 region has 13 residues. Trimming stripped 0 bases from V and 8 bases from J, with 10 bases between. In germline, CDR1 is MGHRA, CDR2 YSYEKL. The CDR3 DNA is TGCGCCAGCAGCCAAGACAGGACCAGCGGCTACACCTTC. Its protein product is CASSQDRTSGYTF.

This chain uses TRBV5-6 with TRBJ1-1; D is uncertain. The CDR3 runs 14 residues. CDR1 is SGHDT and CDR2 is YYEEEE in the germline V gene. V gave up 4 bases and J gave up 1 base, with 11 bases separating them. The CDR3 sequence is CASSPRDENTEAFF. Written as DNA, the CDR3 is TGTGCCAGCAGCCCGAGGGATGAGAACACTGAAGCTTTCTTT.

The chain has TRBV6-5 and TRBJ2-1; D is uncertain. V was shortened by 0 bases and J by 2 bases, with 11 bases between the two germline ends. CDR1 is MNHEY, CDR2 SVGAGI, per germline. The CDR3 runs 16 residues. The CDR3 spells CASSYSTAEAYNEQFF. The CDR3 DNA is TGTGCCAGCAGTTACTCGACTGCCGAGGCCTACAATGAGCAGTTCTTC.

The J gene is TRBJ2-2, the V gene TRBV13; D not resolved. Per the germline V gene, CDR1 is PRHDT and CDR2 is FYEKMQ (reference sequence). V dropped 5 bases and J dropped 8 bases, with 9 bases sitting between them. The CDR3 length is 12 residues. The chain's CDR3 is CASSLTRGELFF. CDR3 nucleotides: TGTGCCAGCAGCCTAACCAGGGGGGAGCTGTTTTTT.

This sequence joins TRBV13 and TRBJ2-3, with 12 bases that match TRBD2. The CDR3 has 15 residues. The V gene end was trimmed by 5 bases and the J gene end by 7 bases; junction bases not matched to a gene: 7. Germline V gene data show CDR1 as PRHDT and CDR2 as FYEKMQ (reference sequence). CDR3 sequence (DNA): TGTGCCAGCAGCCCATGGACTAGCGGGGCAAATACGCAGTATTTT. It specifies CASSPWTSGANTQYF.

The chain joins TRBV10-1 to TRBJ2-3; 7 bases agree with TRBD2. This CDR3 spans 16 amino acids. Looked up from germline, CDR1 is WNHNN and CDR2 is SYGVQD (reference sequence). Trimming at V came to 6 bases and at J to 3 bases, leaving 12 bases not matched to a gene. CDR3 protein: CASSLSGTKGTDTQYF. The CDR3 DNA follows: TGCGCCAGCAGCCTCTCCGGGACTAAAGGGACAGATACGCAGTATTTT.

The CDR3 sequence is CARSLVRAEVSYEQYF. The CDR3 DNA sequence: TGTGCCAGAAGCTTGGTGCGGGCGGAGGTTTCCTACGAGCAGTACTTC. This chain uses TRBV5-3 with TRBJ2-7; D is possibly TRBD2 (5 bases). TRBV5-3 is designated an ORF whose function remains uncertain. The CDR3 spans 16 residues. The V gene lost 0 bases and the J gene lost 1 base, with 14 bases spanning the gap.

The chain combines TRBV5-5 with TRBJ2-1, with 13 bases matching TRBD2. V gave up 6 bases and J gave up 7 bases; unmatched junction bases: 19. This CDR3 is built from 19 residues. Germline assignment: CDR1 SGHKS and CDR2 YYEKEE (reference sequence). The CDR3 loop is CASTSRELAGGPSSNEQFF. DNA for the CDR3: TGTGCCAGCACCTCCCGGGAACTAGCGGGAGGGCCCTCGAGTAATGAGCAGTTCTTC.

This sequence joins TRBV11-2 and TRBJ2-7; 8 nucleotides agree with TRBD1. The germline V gene encodes CDR1 SGHAT and CDR2 FQNNGV. The CDR3 loop spans 15 amino acids. V was clipped by 0 bases and J by 4 bases; unmatched bases: 5. In nucleotides, the CDR3 is TGTGCCAGCAGCTTAGAGGCAGGGGGCTGGTACGAGCAGTACTTC. Amino acid sequence: CASSLEAGGWYEQYF.

J is TRBJ2-3 and V is TRBV15; the D is unclear. The CDR3 totals 13 residues. Looked up from germline, CDR1 is LNHNV and CDR2 is YYDKDF (reference sequence). V lost 8 bases, J lost 0 bases, and 9 bases lay in between. Written as DNA, the CDR3 is TGTGCCACCGGTGGAGTCAGCACAGATACGCAGTATTTT. This encodes CATGGVSTDTQYF.

The chain is built from TRBV13 and TRBJ2-7; D unclear. In germline, CDR1 is PRHDT, CDR2 FYEKMQ (reference sequence). V was shortened by 5 bases and J by 5 bases, with 16 bases between the two germline ends. The CDR3 spans 14 residues. The CDR3 DNA sequence: TGTGCCAGCAGCCCAGCCGGGCCTCGGGACGAGCAGTACTTC. Amino acid sequence: CASSPAGPRDEQYF.

The rearrangement links TRBV5-1 to TRBJ2-7; D tentatively reads TRBD1 or TRBD2 (7 bases each). V was clipped by 4 bases and J by 7 bases, with 18 bases between them. The CDR3 covers 14 residues. Germline V gene lookup returns CDR1 SGHRS and CDR2 YFSETQ. CDR3 region: CASSPEGAGEEQYF. The DNA for the CDR3 is TGCGCCAGCAGCCCAGAGGGGGCGGGAGAGGAGCAGTACTTC.

Here the CDR3 DNA reads TGTGCCAGCAGCCAGGTGGGCGGGAGTGTTGTGTGGGAGCAGTACTTC. Translation: CASSQVGGSVVWEQYF. The chain links TRBV11-2 to TRBJ2-7, with 7 bases aligning to TRBD2. The CDR3 extends over 16 amino acids. CDR1 SGHAT and CDR2 FQNNGV come from the germline V gene. J gave up 7 bases and V 5 bases, and 17 bases lay outside the gene matches.

The chain carries TRBV7-9 and TRBJ2-2; D ambiguous. CDR3 length equals 14 residues. Germline assignment: CDR1 SEHNR and CDR2 FQNEAQ (reference sequence). The V end was cut by 3 bases, the J end by 2 bases, with 7 bases between. The CDR3 DNA follows: TGTGCCAGCAGCTTCATGGGCAACACCGGGGAGCTGTTTTTT. Amino acid sequence: CASSFMGNTGELFF.

The V call is TRBV29-1, the J call TRBJ2-7, with 11 bases identical to TRBD2. The V gene end was trimmed by 4 bases and the J gene end by 0 bases; junction bases not matched to a gene: 2. CDR1 and CDR2 (germline): SQVTM, ANQGSEA. The CDR3 spans 14 residues. CDR3 DNA: TGCAGCGTTGTGGGACTAGCGGACTCCTACGAGCAGTACTTC. Translation: CSVVGLADSYEQYF.

This chain joins TRBV27 and TRBJ2-3; perhaps TRBD2 as D (6 bases). The CDR3 loop spans 15 amino acids. Germline V gene data show CDR1 as MNHEY and CDR2 as SMNVEV (reference sequence). Trimming took 4 bases from V and 2 from J, leaving 13 bases between them. CDR3 in DNA: TGTGCCAGCAGTTCTGGGGGGAGAAACACAGATACGCAGTATTTT. It is translated as CASSSGGRNTDTQYF.